The 16 T cell receptor beta chains given below trace back to one sample, sequenced in a study of T cells after posttransplantation cyclophosphamide. Method: immunoSEQ multiplex PCR; TCRdb's copy keeps in-frame clones and lacks some. Here the sample spans 750 to 900 clones, 75% to 85% being singletons. Busulfan-fludarabine conditioning, marrow transplant, and cyclophosphamide on days +3 and +4 were administered. The sample consisted of CD4+ T cells sorted from blood, taken after an allogeneic stem cell transplant with post-transplant cyclophosphamide. All receptors derive from a female patient younger than 45 who received an allogeneic stem cell transplant from a related donor, was CMV-positive, and had no GVHD. The graft donor may be the source of some T cells.

The rearrangement links TRBV7-2 to TRBJ1-2; possibly TRBD1 for D (6 bases). CDR1 and CDR2 from the germline V gene are SGHTA and FQGNSA. V lost 3 bases to trimming and J lost 7 bases, with 15 bases between them. The CDR3 covers 14 residues. The CDR3 is CASSFSGGGLGYTF. The CDR3 DNA sequence: TGTGCCAGCAGCTTCAGCGGGGGCGGACTTGGCTACACCTTC.

This clone was counted between two and nine times. J is TRBJ2-3 and V is TRBV11-3, with TRBD2 matching over 12 bases. Germline trimming cut 5 bases from V and 5 bases from J; bases unmatched to any gene: 5. CDR1 and CDR2 (germline): SGHNT, YENEEA. This CDR3 comprises 15 residues. The CDR3 bases are TGTGCCAGCAGCATAGGACTAGCGGGGAGAGATACGCAGTATTTT. It encodes CASSIGLAGRDTQYF.

The genes are TRBV19 and TRBJ2-6; 8 bases are a match to TRBD1. Germline values: CDR1 LNHDA, CDR2 SQIVND (reference sequence). Trimming removed 7 bases from V and 0 bases from J; junction bases left unmatched: 11. The CDR3 is 18 residues long. CDR3 region: CASTKGTGGISGANVLTF. The CDR3 region has the DNA TGTGCCAGTACCAAAGGGACAGGTGGGATCTCTGGGGCCAACGTCCTGACTTTC.

This sequence joins TRBV19 and TRBJ1-5, with D possibly TRBD1 on 6 matching bases. This CDR3 comprises 14 residues. CDR1 is LNHDA and CDR2 is SQIVND in the germline V gene (reference sequence). The V and J ends lost 6 bases and 5 bases respectively, with 14 bases between them. CDR3 nucleotide sequence: TGTGCCAGTAGGGACTGGGACAACTATCAGCCCCAGCATTTT. Its protein product is CASRDWDNYQPQHF.

This clone was counted between two and nine times. Here the CDR3 DNA reads TGCGCCAGCAGCCTATACCGGGACAGGGGATCCTACGAGCAGTACTTC. Its translation: CASSLYRDRGSYEQYF. The J gene is TRBJ2-7, the V gene TRBV5-1; TRBD1 aligns across 10 bases. The CDR3 totals 16 residues. V shed 4 bases, J shed 1 base, and the junction held 8 bases outside the gene matches. CDR1 is SGHRS, CDR2 YFSETQ, per germline. The full variable domain, its missing parts supplied by reference TRBV5-1 and TRBJ2-7, is KAGVTQTPRYLIKTRGQQVTLSCSPISGHRSVSWYQQTPGQGLQFLFEYFSETQRNKGNFPGRFSGRQFSNSRSEMNVSTLELGDSALYLCASSLYRDRGSYEQYFGPGTRLTVT.

This rearrangement joins TRBV30 to TRBJ1-4; the match to TRBD1 covers 7 bases. After removal of 0 bases from V and 8 bases from J, the junction contained 6 bases not matched to a gene. CDR1 is GTSNPN and CDR2 is SVGIG in the germline V gene (reference sequence). The CDR3 consists of 14 residues. In DNA, the CDR3 is TGTGCCTGGAGTGTAAGGGGGCCAGGGGAAAAACTGTTTTTT. It is translated as CAWSVRGPGEKLFF.

The rearrangement uses TRBV27 and TRBJ2-3, with 9 bases fitting TRBD1. The V gene's germline CDR1 is MNHEY and CDR2 SMNVEV (reference sequence). V dropped 5 bases and J dropped 2; count of bases not matched to a gene: 5. This CDR3 is 15 amino acids long. CDR3 nucleotide sequence: TGTGCCAGCAGTGTCGGACAGGGGTTCACAGATACGCAGTATTTT. Protein sequence: CASSVGQGFTDTQYF.

This rearrangement joins TRBV6-5 to TRBJ2-2, with TRBD2 identical over 13 bases. The germline gives CDR1 MNHEY, CDR2 SVGAGI. This CDR3 has 14 residues. V gave up 6 bases and J gave up 10 bases; unmatched junction bases: 5. This chain's CDR3 is CASSRGLAGSELFF. CDR3 in DNA: TGTGCCAGCAGCCGGGGACTAGCGGGGTCGGAGCTGTTTTTT.

By share of the sample, this clone is large. The chain's CDR3 is CASSFPTDSLGYTF. The CDR3 nucleotides read TGTGCCAGCAGTTTCCCCACCGACAGCCTTGGCTACACCTTC. The chain carries TRBV28 and TRBJ1-2; a possible D gene is TRBD1 (5 bases). The germline gives CDR1 MDHEN, CDR2 SYDVKM. V gave up 3 bases and J gave up 7 bases, with 15 bases separating them. The CDR3 is 14 residues long.

Concerning this clone: Since a much larger clone is just one base distant, this may be a read error. The chain uses TRBV28 and TRBJ1-5, with a tentative D call TRBD1 (6 bases). Trimming cost V 3 bases and J 9 bases, with 15 bases left between them. CDR1 is MDHEN, CDR2 SYDVKM, per germline. The CDR3 loop spans 14 amino acids. In nucleotides, the CDR3 is TGTGCCAGCAGTTTCCCGGACAGATATCGGCCCCAGCATTTT. Translation: CASSFPDRYRPQHF.

V usage is TRBV5-1 and J usage is TRBJ2-5, with D perhaps TRBD2 (7 bases). Trimming pared 0 bases from V and 1 base from J, leaving 16 bases between. CDR1 and CDR2 from the germline V gene are SGHRS and YFSETQ. This CDR3 region has 17 residues. CDR3 in DNA: TGCGCCAGCAGCTTGGGGGCGGCGGGGGCCGTCCAAGAGACCCAGTACTTC. Its translation: CASSLGAAGAVQETQYF. The full variable domain, with the rest looked up from reference TRBV5-1 and TRBJ2-5, is KAGVTQTPRYLIKTRGQQVTLSCSPISGHRSVSWYQQTPGQGLQFLFEYFSETQRNKGNFPGRFSGRQFSNSRSEMNVSTLELGDSALYLCASSLGAAGAVQETQYFGPGTRLLVL.

The rearrangement joins TRBV23-1 to TRBJ2-7; D ambiguous. TRBV23-1 counts as an open reading frame of uncertain function. The V end was cut by 3 bases, the J end by 6 bases, with 15 bases between. The CDR3 covers 14 residues. The CDR3 DNA reads TGCGCCAGCAGTCACGGCCAGGATTTGGCCGAGCAGTACTTC. It yields the protein CASSHGQDLAEQYF.

This clone was counted only a few times. The chain is built from TRBV7-2 and TRBJ1-5; unclear D gene. Germline-derived CDR1 and CDR2 are SGHTA and FQGNSA. CDR3 size: 13 residues. Trimming pared 5 bases from V and 0 bases from J, leaving 5 bases between. CDR3 in amino acids: CASSSYSNQPQHF. DNA of the CDR3: TGTGCCAGCAGCAGCTATAGCAATCAGCCCCAGCATTTT.

This clone occurred a few times. The chain employs TRBV11-2 and TRBJ2-3; 7 bases match TRBD1. CDR1 and CDR2 (germline): SGHAT, FQNNGV. CDR3 length equals 14 residues. V gave up 5 bases and J gave up 8 bases; unmatched junction bases: 10. The CDR3 region has the DNA TGTGCCAGCAGCCCCAGGGCCAGGGGGAGTACGCAGTATTTT. This codes for CASSPRARGSTQYF. The complete variable domain, with remaining parts taken from reference TRBV11-2 and TRBJ2-3, reads EAGVAQSPRYKIIEKRQSVAFWCNPISGHATLYWYQQILGQGPKLLIQFQNNGVVDDSQLPKDRFSAERLKGVDSTLKIQPAKLEDSAVYLCASSPRARGSTQYFGPGTRLTVL.

This clone was observed once. At the DNA level, this CDR3 is encoded by other sequences in the same sample as well. The rearrangement joins TRBV4-2 to TRBJ1-1, with unresolved D. The CDR3 runs to 15 residues. The V gene's germline CDR1 is LGHNA and CDR2 YNFKEQ. V gave up 0 bases and J gave up 1 base, with 9 bases separating them. The CDR3 region is CASSQEGDWNTEAFF. CDR3 sequence (DNA): TGTGCCAGCAGCCAAGAGGGAGACTGGAACACTGAAGCTTTCTTT.

The chain carries TRBV27 and TRBJ1-6; TRBD1 agrees at 7 bases. This CDR3 spans 14 amino acids. Germline lookup yields CDR1 MNHEY and CDR2 SMNVEV (reference sequence). V shed 5 bases, J shed 14 bases, and the junction held 12 bases outside the gene matches. In nucleotides, the CDR3 is TGTGCCAGCAGTAGACGCCGACAGGGTCCGGCCCTCCACTTT. Translated: CASSRRRQGPALHF.